The subject of this entry is one TCR beta chain. Its antigen is not identified. This sample was included in a study of cytomegalovirus exposure and HLA in healthy donors. Findings of the study overall: Cytomegalovirus-associated status was assigned to roughly 160 TCR beta chains. TCR beta V segments were, for the most part, productive about 87% or about 30% of the time in an earlier analysis.

The PCR made use of 60 Vbeta and 13 Jbeta primers. TCRdb's copy holds only in-frame clones and misses some; the assay was immunoSEQ multiplex PCR. The repertoire consists of about 93,000 clones, with over 60% occurring once and the leading ten covering 5.9%. The sequence was collected from a boy aged 5-17 years in good health and CMV-seropositive. The specimen sequenced was PBMCs.

The CDR3 protein is CSVNLGRGWEAFF. The CDR3 region has the DNA TGCAGCGTCAATCTCGGGAGGGGCTGGGAAGCTTTCTTT. The V call is TRBV29-1, the J call TRBJ1-1; TRBD1 might be the D (5 bases). Germline V gene data show CDR1 as SQVTM and CDR2 as ANQGSEA. With 6 bases removed from V and 8 bases from J, the gap between germline ends came to 19 bases. This CDR3 contains 13 residues.